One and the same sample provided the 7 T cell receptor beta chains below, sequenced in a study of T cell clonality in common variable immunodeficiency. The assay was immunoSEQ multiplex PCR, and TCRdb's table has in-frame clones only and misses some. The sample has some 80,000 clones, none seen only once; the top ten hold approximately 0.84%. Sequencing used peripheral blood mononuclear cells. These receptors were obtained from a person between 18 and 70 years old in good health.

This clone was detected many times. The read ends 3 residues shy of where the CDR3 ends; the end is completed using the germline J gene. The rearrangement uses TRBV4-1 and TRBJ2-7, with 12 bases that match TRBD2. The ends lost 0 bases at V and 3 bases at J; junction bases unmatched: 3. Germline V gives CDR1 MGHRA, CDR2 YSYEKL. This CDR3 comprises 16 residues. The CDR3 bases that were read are TGCGCCAGCAGCCAAGATCGACTAGCGGGAGTCTACGAG. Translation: CASSQDRLAGVYE. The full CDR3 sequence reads CASSQDRLAGVYEQYF.

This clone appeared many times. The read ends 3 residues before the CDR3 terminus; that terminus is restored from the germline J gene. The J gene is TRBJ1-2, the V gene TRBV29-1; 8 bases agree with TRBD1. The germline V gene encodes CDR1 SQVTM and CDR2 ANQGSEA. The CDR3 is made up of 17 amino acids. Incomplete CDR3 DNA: TGCAGCGTTGAAGAGGCGGGACAGGCCTTCTGGGCGGAGGGC. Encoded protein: CSVEEAGQAFWAEG. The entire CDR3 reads CSVEEAGQAFWAEGYTF.

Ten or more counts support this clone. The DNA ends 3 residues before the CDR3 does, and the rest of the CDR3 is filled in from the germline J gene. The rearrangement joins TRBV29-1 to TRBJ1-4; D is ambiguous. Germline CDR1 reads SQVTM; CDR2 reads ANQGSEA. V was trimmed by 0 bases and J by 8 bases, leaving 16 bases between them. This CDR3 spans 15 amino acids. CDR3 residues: CSVEDDEAGGEKLFF. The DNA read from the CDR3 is TGCAGCGTTGAAGATGATGAGGCAGGAGGCGAAAAA.

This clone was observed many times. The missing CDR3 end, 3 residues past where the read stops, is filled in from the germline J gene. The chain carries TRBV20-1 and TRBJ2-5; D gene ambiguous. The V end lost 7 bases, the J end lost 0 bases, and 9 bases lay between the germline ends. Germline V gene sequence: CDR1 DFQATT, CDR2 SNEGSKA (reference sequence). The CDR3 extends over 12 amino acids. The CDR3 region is CSGARYQETQYF. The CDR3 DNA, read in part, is TGCAGTGGGGCACGATACCAAGAGACC.

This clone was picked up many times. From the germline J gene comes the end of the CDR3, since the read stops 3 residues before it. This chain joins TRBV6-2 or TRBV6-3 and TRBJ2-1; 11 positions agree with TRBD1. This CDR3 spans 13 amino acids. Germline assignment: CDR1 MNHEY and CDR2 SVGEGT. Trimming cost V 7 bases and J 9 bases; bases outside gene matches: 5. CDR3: CASKRTGGSEQFF. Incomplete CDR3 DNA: TGTGCCAGCAAAAGGACAGGGGGCAGTGAG.

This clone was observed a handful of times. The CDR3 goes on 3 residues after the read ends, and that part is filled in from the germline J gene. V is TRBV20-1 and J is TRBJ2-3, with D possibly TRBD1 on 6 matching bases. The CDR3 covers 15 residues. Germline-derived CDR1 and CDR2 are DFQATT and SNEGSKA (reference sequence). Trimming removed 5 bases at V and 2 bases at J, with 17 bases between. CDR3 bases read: TGCAGTGCTCTATCCCGGGACACGTTCACAGATACG. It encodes CSALSRDTFTDT. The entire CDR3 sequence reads CSALSRDTFTDTQYF.

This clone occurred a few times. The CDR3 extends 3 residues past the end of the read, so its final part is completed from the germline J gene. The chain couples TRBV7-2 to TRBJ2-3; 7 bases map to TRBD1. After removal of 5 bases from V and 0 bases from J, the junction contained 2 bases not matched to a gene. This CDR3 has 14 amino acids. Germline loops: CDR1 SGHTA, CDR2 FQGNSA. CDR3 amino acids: CASSRGLSTDTQYF. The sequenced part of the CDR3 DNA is TGTGCCAGCAGCAGGGGGCTAAGCACAGATACG.